The 26 T cell receptor beta chains below come from one sample, sequenced in a study of T cells in Graves' hyperthyroidism and ophthalmopathy. There were TCR beta CDR3 regions amplified from RNA transcripts. First-round RT-PCR of the TCR CDR3 relied on the HTBI primer set. TCRdb itself ran the multiplex PCR reads through MiXCR, one entry per CDR3 protein. The sample shows about 290,000 distinct CDR3 sequences, approximately 15% of them seen only once. The source material was blood. The source is a woman in her 40s with Graves' hyperthyroidism.

This clonotype was found many times. The chain is built from TRBV7-2 and TRBJ2-7; the match to TRBD1 covers 10 bases. Losses at the gene ends were 4 bases for V and 11 bases for J; bases not matched to a gene: 11. Germline lookup yields CDR1 SGHTA and CDR2 FQGNSA. The CDR3 sequence is 14 residues long. The CDR3 loop reads CASSYDRKGTGEYF. The CDR3 nucleotides are TGTGCCAGCAGCTACGATCGAAAAGGGACAGGGGAGTACTTC.

In this sample, this clonotype turned up many times. The chain carries TRBV7-2 and TRBJ2-2; 8 bases map to TRBD1. This CDR3 contains 17 residues. The germline V gene has CDR1 SGHTA and CDR2 FQGNSA. The V gene end was trimmed by 4 bases and the J gene end by 3 bases; junction bases not matched to a gene: 10. The chain's CDR3 is CASSSRTGTGYTGELFF. CDR3 nucleotide sequence: TGTGCCAGCAGCTCACGCACCGGGACAGGATACACCGGGGAGCTGTTTTTT.

This clonotype showed up just a few times. The J gene is TRBJ2-5, the V gene TRBV9; 7 bases match TRBD2. CDR3 length: 17 residues. The V gene end was trimmed by 7 bases and the J gene end by 4 bases; junction bases not matched to a gene: 19. CDR1 SGDLS and CDR2 YYNGEE come from the germline V gene. CDR3 residues: CASSSGRGFGDGETQYF. For the CDR3, the DNA is TGTGCCAGCTCCTCCGGGCGGGGGTTCGGGGATGGAGAGACCCAGTACTTC.

This clonotype was picked up many times. The J gene is TRBJ1-4, the V gene TRBV7-9; 9 nucleotides agree with TRBD1. V was pared by 5 bases and J by 8 bases, with 9 bases of the junction left unmatched. The germline gives CDR1 SEHNR, CDR2 FQNEAQ (reference sequence). The CDR3 is 15 amino acids. This CDR3 is CASSKQTGGEEKLFF. DNA of the CDR3: TGTGCCAGCAGCAAACAGACAGGGGGAGAAGAAAAACTGTTTTTT.

There are many counts of this clonotype. This chain joins TRBV12-3 or TRBV12-4 and TRBJ2-7, with 8 bases that match TRBD2. Losses at the gene ends were 6 bases for V and 0 bases for J; bases not matched to a gene: 10. The length of the CDR3 is 16 residues. The CDR3 spells CASSDTGTRFSYEQYF. The CDR3, as DNA: TGTGCCAGCAGCGATACCGGGACTAGGTTCTCCTACGAGCAGTACTTC.

This clonotype was seen at least ten times. The V and J genes are TRBV28 and TRBJ2-7, with no clear D. The V end lost 5 bases, the J end lost 5 bases, and 19 bases lay between the germline ends. Germline V gene lookup returns CDR1 MDHEN and CDR2 SYDVKM. This CDR3 is 15 amino acids long. The CDR3 sequence is CASSPSSGTVDEQYF. The CDR3, as DNA: TGTGCCAGCAGTCCCTCTTCAGGAACTGTGGACGAGCAGTACTTC.

This clonotype has a single count. At one boundary the junction diverges from the germline segment, which might be a read error. This chain joins TRBV6-2 or TRBV6-3 and TRBJ2-1; 16 nucleotides align to TRBD2. This CDR3 spans 15 amino acids. From germline, CDR1 is MNHEY and CDR2 SVGEGT. CDR3 amino acids: CASNKGLAGGDERFF. In nucleotides, the CDR3 is TGTGCCAGCAACAAGGGACTAGCGGGGGGGGATGAGCGGTTCTTC.

The V call is TRBV29-1, the J call TRBJ2-5; D is undetermined. CDR1 is SQVTM and CDR2 is ANQGSEA in the germline V gene. Trimming pared 6 bases from V and 4 bases from J, leaving 9 bases between. The CDR3 extends over 11 amino acids. DNA for the CDR3: TGCAGCGTGGGCGAAAGAGAGACCCAGTACTTC. It translates to CSVGERETQYF.

This clonotype is medium-sized (0.01 to 0.1%) within its sample. The chain combines TRBV28 with TRBJ1-1; D is undetermined. CDR3 length equals 12 residues. The V end was cut by 2 bases, the J end by 0 bases, with 1 base between. CDR1 MDHEN and CDR2 SYDVKM come from the germline V gene. The CDR3 region has the DNA TGTGCCAGCAGTTTAATGAACACTGAAGCTTTCTTT. Protein product: CASSLMNTEAFF.

This chain links TRBV29-1 with TRBJ1-1; the match to TRBD1 covers 9 bases. The V and J ends lost 5 bases and 6 bases, in that order; junction bases with no gene match: 7. Germline V gene data show CDR1 as SQVTM and CDR2 as ANQGSEA. There are 13 residues in the CDR3. DNA for the CDR3: TGCAGCGTTCCGGGACAGGGAGTAGCTGAAGCTTTCTTT. It is translated as CSVPGQGVAEAFF.

V is TRBV30 and J is TRBJ2-7; D is perhaps TRBD2 (6 bases). With 1 base removed from V and 6 bases from J, the gap between germline ends came to 7 bases. The CDR3 loop spans 11 amino acids. Germline V gene data show CDR1 as GTSNPN and CDR2 as SVGIG (reference sequence). The CDR3 is CAWSEEGEQYF. The CDR3 DNA reads TGTGCCTGGAGTGAGGAGGGCGAGCAGTACTTC.

J is TRBJ2-1 and V is TRBV6-5; TRBD2 agrees at 8 bases. The junction had 4 bases not matched to a gene; V was cut back by 2 bases and J by 4 bases. CDR3 length: 15 amino acids. Germline CDR1 reads MNHEY; CDR2 reads SVGAGI. The CDR3 sequence is CASSYPAGGYNEQFF. The CDR3, as DNA: TGTGCCAGCAGTTACCCGGCGGGAGGTTACAATGAGCAGTTCTTC.

In this sample, this clonotype turned up many times. V and J are TRBV12-3 or TRBV12-4 and TRBJ1-5, with no clear D. This CDR3 is 12 amino acids long. Trimming stripped 6 bases from V and 4 bases from J, with 7 bases between. The CDR3 DNA reads TGTGCCAGCAGACGGGAAAATCAGCCCCAGCATTTT. It translates to CASRRENQPQHF.

This clonotype has a single count. The chain joins TRBV7-6 to TRBJ2-6, with unresolved D. The germline V gene has CDR1 SGHVS and CDR2 FNYEAQ. The CDR3 length is 15 residues. With 5 bases removed from V and 0 bases from J, the gap between germline ends came to 8 bases. CDR3 DNA: TGTGCCAGCAGCCTAGATTACTCTGGGGCCAACGTCCTGACTTTC. It is translated as CASSLDYSGANVLTF.

This clonotype was counted ten times or more. The V and J genes are TRBV6-5 and TRBJ1-2; 8 bases align to TRBD1. This CDR3 contains 14 residues. Germline CDR1 reads MNHEY; CDR2 reads SVGAGI. With V trimmed by 0 bases and J by 7 bases, 4 bases remained unmatched. The CDR3 sequence is CASSYSDRAGGYTF. Written as DNA, the CDR3 is TGTGCCAGCAGTTACTCGGACAGGGCGGGTGGCTACACCTTC.

The chain uses TRBV5-4 and TRBJ2-1; 14 nucleotides agree with TRBD2. Trimming removed 4 bases from V and 8 bases from J; junction bases left unmatched: 5. The CDR3 length is 15 residues. The germline V gene encodes CDR1 SGHNT and CDR2 YYREEE (reference sequence). CDR3 nucleotides: TGTGCCAGCAGCCCGGGACTAGCGGGAGTGTATGAGCAGTTCTTC. It translates to CASSPGLAGVYEQFF.

The V and J genes are TRBV5-1 and TRBJ2-3, with TRBD1 identical over 9 bases. The CDR3 totals 15 residues. J was trimmed by 1 base and V by 4 bases; bases with no gene match: 4. Germline V gives CDR1 SGHRS, CDR2 YFSETQ. This CDR3 reads CASSKGQGGTDTQYF. CDR3 DNA: TGCGCCAGCAGCAAGGGACAGGGAGGCACAGATACGCAGTATTTT.

This clonotype showed up many times. V and J are TRBV3-1 and TRBJ1-1; no definite D call. CDR3 length: 12 amino acids. CDR1 and CDR2 from the germline V gene are LGHDT and YNNKEL (reference sequence). V was clipped by 1 base and J by 11 bases, with 11 bases between them. The DNA for the CDR3 is TGTGCCAGCAGCCAAGGAATCGGAGAGGCTTTCTTT. Its protein is CASSQGIGEAFF. Full variable domain (rest looked up from reference TRBV3-1 and TRBJ1-1): DTAVSQTPKYLVTQMGNDKSIKCEQNLGHDTMYWYKQDSKKFLKIMFSYNNKELIINETVPNRFSPKSPDKAHLNLHINSLELGDSAVYFCASSQGIGEAFFGQGTRLTVV.

This clonotype was picked up many times. The chain recombines TRBV2 with TRBJ1-1, with 10 bases that match TRBD1. The CDR3 has 15 residues. Germline assignment: CDR1 SNHLY and CDR2 FYNNEI. V lost 6 bases, J lost 1 base, and 5 bases stayed unmatched. The CDR3 region is CASSLDRGRNTEAFF. Written as DNA, the CDR3 is TGTGCCAGCAGCCTAGACAGGGGGCGGAACACTGAAGCTTTCTTT.

This chain uses TRBV19 with TRBJ2-1, with a possible D match to TRBD2 (5 bases). This CDR3 has 12 amino acids. CDR1 is LNHDA, CDR2 SQIVND, per germline (reference sequence). V was trimmed by 6 bases and J by 7 bases, leaving 10 bases between them. The CDR3 loop reads CASRLGGNEQFF. The DNA for the CDR3 is TGTGCCAGTAGGCTCGGAGGAAATGAGCAGTTCTTC. The full variable domain, in which reference TRBV19 and TRBJ2-1 provide the parts outside the CDR3, is DGGITQSPKYLFRKEGQNVTLSCEQNLNHDAMYWYRQDPGQGLRLIYYSQIVNDFQKGDIAEGYSVSREKKESFPLTVTSAQKNPTAFYLCASRLGGNEQFFGPGTRLTVL.

This clonotype came up many times. The chain joins TRBV20-1 to TRBJ2-1; 7 positions match TRBD1. The J segment lost 3 bases and the V segment lost 5 bases, leaving 7 bases of the junction unmatched. The CDR3 has 14 amino acids. The germline V gene encodes CDR1 DFQATT and CDR2 SNEGSKA (reference sequence). CDR3 DNA sequence: TGCAGTGCTCAGACAGGGACCCTCTACAATGAGCAGTTCTTC. This sequence encodes CSAQTGTLYNEQFF.

V usage is TRBV19 and J usage is TRBJ2-3, with D maybe TRBD2 (6 bases). The CDR3 spans 14 residues. Germline CDR1 is LNHDA and CDR2 is SQIVND (reference sequence). V lost 5 bases and J lost 1, with 10 bases in between. The DNA for the CDR3 is TGTGCCAGTAGTGAAGGAGGGGGCACAGATACGCAGTATTTT. It yields the protein CASSEGGGTDTQYF.

This clonotype was observed many times. The CDR3 nucleotides read TGTGCCAGCGGGGGAGGGACTAACAATCAGCCCCAGCATTTT. It translates to CASGGGTNNQPQHF. The chain carries TRBV2 and TRBJ1-5; a possible D gene is TRBD1 (5 bases). The CDR3 is 14 residues long. Germline assignment: CDR1 SNHLY and CDR2 FYNNEI. Deletions cut 8 bases from V and 3 bases from J, with 14 bases between.

This clonotype was observed at least ten times. This chain uses TRBV6-1 with TRBJ1-5, with unresolved D. Trimming took 5 bases from V and 1 from J, leaving 9 bases between them. Germline CDR1 is MNHNS and CDR2 is SASEGT. This CDR3 region has 14 residues. In DNA form, the CDR3 reads TGTGCCAGCAGTTCACAGAAAAGCAATCAGCCCCAGCATTTT. Translated: CASSSQKSNQPQHF.

This clonotype has only a few counts. A much larger clone lies a single base off, so this may be a read error. This sequence joins TRBV7-9 and TRBJ1-1; D is unclear. The CDR3 is 14 residues long. Per germline, CDR1 SEHNR and CDR2 FQNEAQ (reference sequence). The CDR3 loop is CASSLNSGNTGAFF. The DNA of the CDR3 is TGTGCCAGCAGCTTAAATTCTGGGAACACTGGAGCTTTCTTT.

This clonotype was seen many times. The V and J genes are TRBV7-9 and TRBJ1-1; no clear D. Deletions cut 6 bases from V and 4 bases from J, with 6 bases between. CDR3 length: 11 residues. In germline, CDR1 is SEHNR, CDR2 FQNEAQ (reference sequence). Here the CDR3 DNA reads TGTGCCAGCAGACGAGGCACTGAAGCTTTCTTT. Translation: CASRRGTEAFF.